Detailed here is one T cell receptor beta chain. The CDR3 loop spans 16 amino acids. The data derive from a study of shared clonotypes between healthy human individuals. Sequenced by immunoSEQ multiplex PCR; TCRdb stores in-frame clones only, minus some. There are 450,000 to 600,000 clones in the sample; 79% occur only once, and roughly 12% lies in the top ten. The chain employs TRBV21-1 and TRBJ1-1; whether TRBD1, the table's D call, matches the DNA was not checked. TRBV21-1 is tagged as a pseudogene. Sequencing used PBMCs. This sequence was found in a woman aged 40 to 50 in good health. Some clones in this sample may be carry-over from other donors' samples. CDR3 in DNA: TGTGCCAGCAGCAATGGGCCAGCCGAGGGGGACACTGAAGCTTTCTTT. It is translated as CASSNGPAEGDTEAFF.